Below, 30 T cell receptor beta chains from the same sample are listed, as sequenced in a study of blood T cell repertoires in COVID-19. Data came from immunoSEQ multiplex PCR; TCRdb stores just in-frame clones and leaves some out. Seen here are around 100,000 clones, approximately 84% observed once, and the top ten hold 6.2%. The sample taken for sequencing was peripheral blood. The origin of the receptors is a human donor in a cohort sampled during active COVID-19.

CDR3 loop: CASSIGDRGYTEAFF. The CDR3, as DNA: TGTGCCAGTAGTATAGGGGACAGGGGTTACACTGAAGCTTTCTTT. The chain employs TRBV19 and TRBJ1-1; 10 nucleotides agree with TRBD1. Germline V gene sequence: CDR1 LNHDA, CDR2 SQIVND (reference sequence). V lost 1 base to trimming and J lost 3 bases; unmatched junction nucleotides: 2. The CDR3 consists of 15 residues.

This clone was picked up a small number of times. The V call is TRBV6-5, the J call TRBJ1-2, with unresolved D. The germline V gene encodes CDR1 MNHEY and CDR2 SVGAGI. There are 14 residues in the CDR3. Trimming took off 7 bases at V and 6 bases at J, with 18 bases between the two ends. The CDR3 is CASTSGPGYDGYTF. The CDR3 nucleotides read TGTGCCAGCACCTCAGGTCCGGGGTACGATGGCTACACCTTC.

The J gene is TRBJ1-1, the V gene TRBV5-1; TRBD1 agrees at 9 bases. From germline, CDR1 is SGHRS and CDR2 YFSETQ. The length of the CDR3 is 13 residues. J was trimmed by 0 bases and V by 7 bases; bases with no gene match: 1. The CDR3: CASGQGMNTEAFF. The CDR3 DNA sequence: TGCGCCAGCGGACAGGGGATGAACACTGAAGCTTTCTTT.

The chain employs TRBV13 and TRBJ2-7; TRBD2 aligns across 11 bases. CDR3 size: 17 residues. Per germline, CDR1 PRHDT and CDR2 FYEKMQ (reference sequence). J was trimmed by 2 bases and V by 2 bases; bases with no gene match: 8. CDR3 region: CASSLRTGLAEAYEQYF. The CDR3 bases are TGTGCCAGCAGCTTACGAACGGGACTAGCGGAGGCCTACGAGCAGTACTTC. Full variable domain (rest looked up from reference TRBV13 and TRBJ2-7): AAGVIQSPRHLIKEKRETATLKCYPIPRHDTVYWYQQGPGQDPQFLISFYEKMQSDKGSIPDRFSAQQFSDYHSELNMSSLELGDSALYFCASSLRTGLAEAYEQYFGPGTRLTVT.

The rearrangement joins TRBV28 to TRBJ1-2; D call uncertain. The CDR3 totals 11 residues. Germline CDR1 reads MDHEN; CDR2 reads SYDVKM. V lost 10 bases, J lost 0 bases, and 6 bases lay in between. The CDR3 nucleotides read TGTGCCACAGAAACTAACTATGGCTACACCTTC. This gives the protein CATETNYGYTF.

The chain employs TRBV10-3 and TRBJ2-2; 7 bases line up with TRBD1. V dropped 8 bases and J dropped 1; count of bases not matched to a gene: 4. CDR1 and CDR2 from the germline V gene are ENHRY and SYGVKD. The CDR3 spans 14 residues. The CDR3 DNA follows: TGTGCCATCGGGACAGCTCAGAACACCGGGGAGCTGTTTTTT. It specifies CAIGTAQNTGELFF.

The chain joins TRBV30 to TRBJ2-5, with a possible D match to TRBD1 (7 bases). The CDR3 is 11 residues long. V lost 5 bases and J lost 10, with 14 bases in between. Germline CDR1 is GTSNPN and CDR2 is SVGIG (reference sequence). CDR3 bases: TGTGCCTGGGTTCTGCAGGGGGGCCAGTACTTC. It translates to CAWVLQGGQYF.

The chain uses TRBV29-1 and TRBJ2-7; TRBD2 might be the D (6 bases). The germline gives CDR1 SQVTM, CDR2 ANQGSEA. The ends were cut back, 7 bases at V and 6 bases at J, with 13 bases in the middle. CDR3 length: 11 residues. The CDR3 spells CSAGDGGEQYF. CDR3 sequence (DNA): TGCAGCGCGGGAGACGGGGGCGAGCAGTACTTC.

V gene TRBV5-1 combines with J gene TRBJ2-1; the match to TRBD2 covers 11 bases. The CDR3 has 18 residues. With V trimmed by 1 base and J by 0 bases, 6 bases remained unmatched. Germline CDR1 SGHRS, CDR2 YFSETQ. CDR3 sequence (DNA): TGCGCCAGCAGCTTGAGAGGACTAGCGGGTAGCTCCTACAATGAGCAGTTCTTC. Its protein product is CASSLRGLAGSSYNEQFF.

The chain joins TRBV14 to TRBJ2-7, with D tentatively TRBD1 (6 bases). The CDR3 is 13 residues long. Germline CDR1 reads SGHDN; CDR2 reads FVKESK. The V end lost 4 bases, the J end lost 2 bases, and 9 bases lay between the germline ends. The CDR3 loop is CASSLRGTYEQYF. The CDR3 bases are TGTGCCAGCAGCCTCAGGGGCACCTACGAGCAGTACTTC.

The chain's CDR3 is CASSRGLSYEQYF. The CDR3 DNA reads TGCGCCAGCAGCAGGGGACTTTCCTACGAGCAGTACTTC. The genes are TRBV5-1 and TRBJ2-7, with D possibly TRBD2 on 6 matching bases. The germline V gene encodes CDR1 SGHRS and CDR2 YFSETQ. Between the trimmed V and J ends, which lost 4 bases and 1 base, there was a span of 9 bases. This CDR3 is built from 13 residues. The whole variable domain, filled in from reference TRBV5-1 and TRBJ2-7, reads KAGVTQTPRYLIKTRGQQVTLSCSPISGHRSVSWYQQTPGQGLQFLFEYFSETQRNKGNFPGRFSGRQFSNSRSEMNVSTLELGDSALYLCASSRGLSYEQYFGPGTRLTVT.

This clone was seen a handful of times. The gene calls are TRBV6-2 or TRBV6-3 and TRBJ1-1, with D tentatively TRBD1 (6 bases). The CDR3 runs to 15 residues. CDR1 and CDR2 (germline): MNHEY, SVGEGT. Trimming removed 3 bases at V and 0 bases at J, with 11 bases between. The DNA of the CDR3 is TGTGCCAGCAGTTATCAGGGGCTCTTGAACACTGAAGCTTTCTTT. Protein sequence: CASSYQGLLNTEAFF.

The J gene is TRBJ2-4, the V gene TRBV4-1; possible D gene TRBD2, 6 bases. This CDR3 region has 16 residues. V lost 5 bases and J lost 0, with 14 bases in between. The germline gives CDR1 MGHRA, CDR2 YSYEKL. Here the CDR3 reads CASSGAGFLAKNIQYF. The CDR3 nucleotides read TGCGCCAGCAGCGGGGCGGGATTCCTAGCCAAAAACATTCAGTACTTC.

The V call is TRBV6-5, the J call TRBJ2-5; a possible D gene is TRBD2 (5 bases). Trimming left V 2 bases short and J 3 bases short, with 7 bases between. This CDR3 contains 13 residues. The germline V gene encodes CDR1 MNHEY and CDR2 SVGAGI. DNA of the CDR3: TGTGCCAGCAGTTACGACGGGGAAGAGACCCAGTACTTC. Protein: CASSYDGEETQYF.

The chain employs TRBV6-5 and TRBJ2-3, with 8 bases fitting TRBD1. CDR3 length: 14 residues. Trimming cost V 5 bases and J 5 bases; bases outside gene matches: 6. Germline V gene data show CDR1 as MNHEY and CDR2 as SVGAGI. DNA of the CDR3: TGTGCCAGCAGTCCCTTTACAGGGGGAGATACGCAGTATTTT. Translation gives CASSPFTGGDTQYF.

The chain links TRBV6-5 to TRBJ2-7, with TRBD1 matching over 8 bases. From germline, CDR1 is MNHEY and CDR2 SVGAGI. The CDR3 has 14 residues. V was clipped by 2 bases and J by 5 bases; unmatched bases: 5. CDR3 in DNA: TGTGCCAGCAGTTACGTGGCAGGGGGCCACGAGCAGTACTTC. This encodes CASSYVAGGHEQYF.

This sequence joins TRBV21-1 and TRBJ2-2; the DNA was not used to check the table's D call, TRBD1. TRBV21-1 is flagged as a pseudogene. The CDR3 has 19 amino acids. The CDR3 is CASSKEAPPTGGNTGELFF. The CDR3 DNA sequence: TGTGCCAGCAGCAAAGAAGCCCCTCCGACAGGGGGAAACACCGGGGAGCTGTTTTTT.

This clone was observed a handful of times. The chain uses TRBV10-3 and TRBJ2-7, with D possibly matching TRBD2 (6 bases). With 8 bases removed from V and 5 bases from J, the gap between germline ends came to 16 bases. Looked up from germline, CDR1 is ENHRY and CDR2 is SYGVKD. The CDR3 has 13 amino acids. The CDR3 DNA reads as TGTGCCATCGCGGGACCACCGCTCCACGAGCAGTACTTC. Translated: CAIAGPPLHEQYF.

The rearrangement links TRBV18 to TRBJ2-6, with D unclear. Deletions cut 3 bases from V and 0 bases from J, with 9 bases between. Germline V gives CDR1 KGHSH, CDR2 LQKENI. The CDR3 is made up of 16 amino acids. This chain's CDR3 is CASSPLTPSGANVLTF. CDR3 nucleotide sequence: TGTGCCAGCTCACCTCTGACACCCTCTGGGGCCAACGTCCTGACTTTC.

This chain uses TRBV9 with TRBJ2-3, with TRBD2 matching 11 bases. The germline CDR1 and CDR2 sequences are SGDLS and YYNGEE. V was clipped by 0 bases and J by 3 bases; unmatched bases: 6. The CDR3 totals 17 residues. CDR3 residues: CASSVGLLAGETDTQYF. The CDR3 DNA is TGTGCCAGCAGCGTAGGGCTACTAGCGGGGGAGACAGATACGCAGTATTTT.

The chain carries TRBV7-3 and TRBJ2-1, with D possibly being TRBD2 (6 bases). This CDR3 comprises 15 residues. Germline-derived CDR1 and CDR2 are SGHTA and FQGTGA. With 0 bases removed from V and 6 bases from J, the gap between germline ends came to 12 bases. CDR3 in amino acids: CASSLTRSGLNEQFF. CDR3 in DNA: TGTGCCAGCAGCTTAACGCGGTCGGGACTCAATGAGCAGTTCTTC.

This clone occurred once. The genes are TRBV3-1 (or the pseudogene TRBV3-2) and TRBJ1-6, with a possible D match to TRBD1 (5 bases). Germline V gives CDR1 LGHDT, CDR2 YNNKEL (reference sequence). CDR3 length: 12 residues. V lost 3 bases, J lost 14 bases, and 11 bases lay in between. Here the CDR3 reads CASSQSQDTLHF. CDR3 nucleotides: TGTGCCAGCAGCCAGAGTCAGGACACCCTCCACTTT.

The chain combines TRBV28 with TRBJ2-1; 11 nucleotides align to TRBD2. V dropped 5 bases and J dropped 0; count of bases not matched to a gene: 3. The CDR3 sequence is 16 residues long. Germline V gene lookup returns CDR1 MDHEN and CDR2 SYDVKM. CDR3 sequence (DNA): TGTGCCAGCAGTGGTAGCGGGAGGGGCTCCTACAATGAGCAGTTCTTC. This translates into CASSGSGRGSYNEQFF.

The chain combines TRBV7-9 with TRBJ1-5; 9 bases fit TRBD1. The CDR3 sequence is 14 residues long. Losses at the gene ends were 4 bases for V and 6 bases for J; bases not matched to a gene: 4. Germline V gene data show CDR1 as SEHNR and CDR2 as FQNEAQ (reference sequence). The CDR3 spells CASSSQGAGQPQHF. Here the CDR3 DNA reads TGTGCCAGCAGCTCACAGGGGGCCGGTCAGCCCCAGCATTTT.

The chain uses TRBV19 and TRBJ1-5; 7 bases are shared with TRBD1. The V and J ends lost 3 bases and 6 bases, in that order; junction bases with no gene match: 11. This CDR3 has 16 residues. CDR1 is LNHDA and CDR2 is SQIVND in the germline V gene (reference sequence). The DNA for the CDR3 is TGTGCCAGTAGTATTCCGGACAGGTCCGGGGGTCAGCCCCAGCATTTT. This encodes CASSIPDRSGGQPQHF.

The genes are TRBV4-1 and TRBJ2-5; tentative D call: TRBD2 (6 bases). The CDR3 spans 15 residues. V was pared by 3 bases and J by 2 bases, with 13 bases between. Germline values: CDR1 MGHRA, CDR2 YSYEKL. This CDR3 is CASSHLGLSQETQYF. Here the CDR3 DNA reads TGCGCCAGCAGCCACCTGGGACTTTCACAAGAGACCCAGTACTTC.

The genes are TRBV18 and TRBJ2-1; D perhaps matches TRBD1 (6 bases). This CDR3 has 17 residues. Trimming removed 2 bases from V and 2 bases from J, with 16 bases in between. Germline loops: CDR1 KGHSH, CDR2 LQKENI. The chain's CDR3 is CASSPTSGRGTYNEQFF. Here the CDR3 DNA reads TGTGCCAGCTCACCAACCTCCGGCAGGGGAACCTACAATGAGCAGTTCTTC.

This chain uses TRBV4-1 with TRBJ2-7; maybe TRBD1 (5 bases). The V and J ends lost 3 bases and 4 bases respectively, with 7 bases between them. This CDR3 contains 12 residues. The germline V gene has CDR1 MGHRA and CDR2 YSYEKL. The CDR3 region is CASSHQGYEQYF. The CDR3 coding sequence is TGCGCCAGCAGCCATCAGGGATACGAGCAGTACTTC.

This CDR3 reads CASSLRSSGSYNEQFF. The CDR3 nucleotides read TGTGCCAGCAGTTTAAGGTCTAGCGGGTCCTACAATGAGCAGTTCTTC. This chain links TRBV28 with TRBJ2-1; TRBD2 matches at 8 bases. The V and J ends lost 2 bases and 1 base, in that order; junction bases with no gene match: 4. Germline CDR1 reads MDHEN; CDR2 reads SYDVKM. This CDR3 region has 16 residues.

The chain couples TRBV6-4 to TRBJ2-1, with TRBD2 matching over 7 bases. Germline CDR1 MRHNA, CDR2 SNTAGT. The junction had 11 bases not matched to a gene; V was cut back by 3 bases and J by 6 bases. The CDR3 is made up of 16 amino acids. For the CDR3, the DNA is TGTGCCAGCAGTGAAATCCCCTGGGGGGAGGGCAATGAGCAGTTCTTC. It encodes CASSEIPWGEGNEQFF.